The 24 T cell receptor beta chains below all came from one sample that was sequenced in a study of blood T cell repertoires in COVID-19. Measured with immunoSEQ multiplex PCR; TCRdb has only the in-frame clones, and not every one. This sample yields around 250,000 clones, of which roughly 91% are seen a single time; 4.1% belongs to the top ten. The sequencing sample was made of PBMCs or T cells enriched from blood (not recorded which). These TCRs come from a woman aged 25-40 years who had recovered from COVID-19.

This rearrangement joins TRBV10-3 to TRBJ2-7, with 9 nucleotides matching TRBD1. With V trimmed by 6 bases and J by 1 base, 7 bases remained unmatched. CDR3 length equals 15 residues. Germline V gene data show CDR1 as ENHRY and CDR2 as SYGVKD. CDR3 bases: TGTGCCATCAGGACCGGGACAGGGAGTTCCTACGAGCAGTACTTC. Residues: CAIRTGTGSSYEQYF.

The chain couples TRBV11-3 to TRBJ2-5; the D gene is possibly TRBD1 (6 bases). Germline CDR1 and CDR2: SGHNT and YENEEA. The CDR3 spans 14 residues. With 4 bases removed from V and 5 bases from J, the gap between germline ends came to 14 bases. DNA for the CDR3: TGTGCCAGCAGCTCCGTAAAGGGGGATGAGACCCAGTACTTC. Translating gives CASSSVKGDETQYF.

The chain uses TRBV11-3 and TRBJ2-1; 8 nucleotides match TRBD1. The CDR3 length is 15 residues. CDR1 SGHNT and CDR2 YENEEA come from the germline V gene. J lost 6 bases, V lost 5 bases, and 9 bases had no gene match. The CDR3 protein is CASSRGTGWGNEQFF. CDR3 bases: TGTGCCAGCAGCCGTGGGACAGGTTGGGGCAATGAGCAGTTCTTC.

The CDR3 sequence is CASSWTSGRATDTQYF. CDR3 coding DNA: TGTGCCAGCAGCTGGACTAGCGGGAGGGCAACAGATACGCAGTATTTT. The rearrangement uses TRBV7-8 and TRBJ2-3, with TRBD2 identical over 15 bases. Germline trimming cut 4 bases from V and 3 bases from J; bases unmatched to any gene: 2. Germline V gene lookup returns CDR1 SGHVS and CDR2 FQNEAQ. This CDR3 has 16 amino acids.

V gene TRBV9 combines with J gene TRBJ1-2; D not certain. Trimming cost V 0 bases and J 0 bases, with 12 bases left between them. Germline V gene data show CDR1 as SGDLS and CDR2 as YYNGEE. The CDR3 runs to 16 residues. For the CDR3, the DNA is TGTGCCAGCAGCGTAGGTTTACAGACCACTAACTATGGCTACACCTTC. Translation: CASSVGLQTTNYGYTF.

This clone has just a few counts. V usage is TRBV28 and J usage is TRBJ1-2; tentative D call: TRBD1 (5 bases). Germline V CDR1 and CDR2: MDHEN, SYDVKM. V gave up 6 bases and J gave up 6 bases, with 17 bases separating them. The CDR3 consists of 14 residues. CDR3 in amino acids: CASRMTAVPDGYTF. Written as DNA, the CDR3 is TGTGCCAGCAGAATGACAGCCGTACCGGATGGCTACACCTTC.

This chain uses TRBV18 with TRBJ1-1, with TRBD1 as a possible D gene (6 bases). Trimming took 2 bases from V and 3 from J, leaving 10 bases between them. Germline CDR1 KGHSH, CDR2 LQKENI. The CDR3 extends over 14 amino acids. The CDR3 DNA reads as TGTGCCAGCTCACCAAGCGGACAGTACACTGAAGCTTTCTTT. Protein: CASSPSGQYTEAFF.

V gene TRBV7-9 combines with J gene TRBJ2-3; tentative D call: TRBD1 (5 bases). Germline loops: CDR1 SEHNR, CDR2 FQNEAQ (reference sequence). V lost 4 bases and J lost 2, with 10 bases in between. This CDR3 region has 14 residues. CDR3 loop: CASSYGADTDTQYF. For the CDR3, the DNA is TGTGCCAGCAGCTATGGGGCAGACACAGATACGCAGTATTTT.

This clone occurred a few times. V and J are TRBV30 and TRBJ1-3; possible D gene TRBD1, 5 bases. This CDR3 is built from 14 residues. The germline V gene has CDR1 GTSNPN and CDR2 SVGIG (reference sequence). V lost 0 bases and J lost 3, with 9 bases in between. Here the CDR3 reads CAWSVDSYGNTIYF. In DNA, the CDR3 is TGTGCCTGGAGTGTAGACAGCTATGGAAACACCATATATTTT.

The chain recombines TRBV9 with TRBJ1-5; weak D call: TRBD1 (5 bases). Germline loops: CDR1 SGDLS, CDR2 YYNGEE. This CDR3 is 14 amino acids long. V was pared by 3 bases and J by 2 bases, with 9 bases between. DNA for the CDR3: TGTGCCAGCAGCGGGGGGGGAGGCAATCAGCCCCAGCATTTT. This codes for CASSGGGGNQPQHF.

J is TRBJ2-1 and V is TRBV11-1, with 8 bases matching TRBD1. Germline V CDR1 and CDR2: SGHAT, FQDESV (reference sequence). Losses at the gene ends were 0 bases for V and 6 bases for J; bases not matched to a gene: 7. This CDR3 spans 16 amino acids. The CDR3 DNA reads TGTGCCAGCAGCTTAGCGCTAGGACAGGGAGGCAATGAGCAGTTCTTC. Protein: CASSLALGQGGNEQFF. Drawing the rest from reference TRBV11-1 and TRBJ2-1, the complete variable domain is EAEVAQSPRYKITEKSQAVAFWCDPISGHATLYWYRQILGQGPELLVQFQDESVVDDSQLPKDRFSAERLKGVDSTLKIQPAELGDSAMYLCASSLALGQGGNEQFFGPGTRLTVL.

The V call is TRBV19, the J call TRBJ1-5; a weak D match, TRBD1 (5 bases). V was clipped by 3 bases and J by 4 bases, with 16 bases between them. CDR3 length equals 16 residues. Germline V gene data show CDR1 as LNHDA and CDR2 as SQIVND (reference sequence). This CDR3 reads CASSILTVGDNQPQHF. In nucleotides, the CDR3 is TGTGCCAGTAGTATCTTGACAGTGGGTGATAATCAGCCCCAGCATTTT.

The chain carries TRBV7-2 and TRBJ2-3; 9 nucleotides align to TRBD2. Unmatched junction bases numbered 1, after V lost 1 base and J lost 2 bases. The germline V gene has CDR1 SGHTA and CDR2 FQGNSA. CDR3 size: 15 residues. The CDR3 bases are TGTGCCAGCAGCTTAGTGGGACTAGCCACAGATACGCAGTATTTT. This translates into CASSLVGLATDTQYF.

The chain carries TRBV4-3 and TRBJ2-1; 9 bases align to TRBD2. V was pared by 4 bases and J by 7 bases, with 20 bases of the junction left unmatched. The CDR3 covers 19 residues. Germline CDR1 reads LGHNA; CDR2 reads YSLEER. The CDR3 DNA follows: TGCGCCAGCAGCCCTTATTCCGTGGGGATAGCGGGAGCGCAAAATGAGCAGTTCTTC. Its protein product is CASSPYSVGIAGAQNEQFF.

V and J are TRBV6-2 or TRBV6-3 and TRBJ2-1; 9 nucleotides match TRBD2. The CDR3 runs to 17 residues. The V and J ends lost 2 bases and 8 bases, in that order; junction bases with no gene match: 13. CDR1 MNHEY and CDR2 SVGEGT come from the germline V gene. This CDR3 is CASSYLLGREGLDEQFF. The CDR3 DNA is TGTGCCAGCAGTTACCTCCTTGGGCGGGAGGGCCTTGATGAGCAGTTCTTC.

The CDR3 nucleotides are TGTGCCAGCAGCACCTACTACACCTTC. Its protein is CASSTYYTF. This rearrangement joins TRBV5-8 to TRBJ1-2; D is undetermined. V lost 4 bases, J lost 10 bases, and 5 bases lay in between. CDR1 and CDR2 from the germline V gene are SGHTS and YDEGEE. CDR3 length equals 9 residues. Full variable domain (rest looked up from reference TRBV5-8 and TRBJ1-2): EAGVTQSPTHLIKTRGQQATLRCSPISGHTSVYWYQQALGLGLQFLLWYDEGEERNRGNFPPRFSGRQFPNYSSELNVNALELEDSALYLCASSTYYTFGSGTRLTVV.

This chain links TRBV4-2 with TRBJ1-1; D perhaps matches TRBD1 (5 bases). V lost 4 bases and J lost 1, with 7 bases in between. There are 13 residues in the CDR3. Germline assignment: CDR1 LGHNA and CDR2 YNFKEQ. This CDR3 reads CASSPTENTEAFF. The CDR3 nucleotides are TGTGCCAGCAGCCCGACAGAGAACACTGAAGCTTTCTTT.

The chain combines TRBV5-1 with TRBJ2-3; D perhaps matches TRBD2 (5 bases). The CDR3 totals 11 residues. Trimming removed 4 bases at V and 5 bases at J, with 5 bases between. Looked up from germline, CDR1 is SGHRS and CDR2 is YFSETQ. CDR3 sequence (DNA): TGCGCCAGCAGCCGGGGAGATACGCAGTATTTT. Residues: CASSRGDTQYF. The full variable domain, in which reference TRBV5-1 and TRBJ2-3 provide the parts outside the CDR3, is KAGVTQTPRYLIKTRGQQVTLSCSPISGHRSVSWYQQTPGQGLQFLFEYFSETQRNKGNFPGRFSGRQFSNSRSEMNVSTLELGDSALYLCASSRGDTQYFGPGTRLTVL.

The chain joins TRBV28 to TRBJ2-7; 8 nucleotides line up with TRBD1. This CDR3 region has 20 residues. Germline-derived CDR1 and CDR2 are MDHEN and SYDVKM. After removal of 4 bases from V and 0 bases from J, the junction contained 20 bases not matched to a gene. This CDR3 reads CASSSILGWAGGDSSYEQYF. The CDR3, as DNA: TGTGCCAGCAGTTCGATCCTTGGTTGGGCAGGGGGCGACTCCTCCTACGAGCAGTACTTC. The whole variable domain, filled in from reference TRBV28 and TRBJ2-7, reads DVKVTQSSRYLVKRTGEKVFLECVQDMDHENMFWYRQDPGLGLRLIYFSYDVKMKEKGDIPEGYSVSREKKERFSLILESASTNQTSMYLCASSSILGWAGGDSSYEQYFGPGTRLTVT.

The genes are TRBV27 and TRBJ2-5, with 11 bases fitting TRBD2. This CDR3 region has 14 residues. V was clipped by 5 bases and J by 5 bases; unmatched bases: 4. Germline V gene lookup returns CDR1 MNHEY and CDR2 SMNVEV (reference sequence). CDR3 residues: CASSVLAGAETQYF. In DNA form, the CDR3 reads TGTGCCAGCAGTGTACTAGCGGGAGCGGAGACCCAGTACTTC.

The sample holds one count of this clone. The chain couples TRBV5-1 to TRBJ1-1; D unclear. V was cut by 3 bases and J by 7 bases, with 19 bases left in between. This CDR3 is 15 amino acids long. CDR1 is SGHRS and CDR2 is YFSETQ in the germline V gene. The CDR3 DNA is TGCGCCAGCAGCTCTTTGTTGCCGGGGTCGGGTGAAGCTTTCTTT. Its protein is CASSSLLPGSGEAFF.

V is TRBV27 and J is TRBJ1-1; D ambiguous. The CDR3 totals 13 residues. Germline V gene lookup returns CDR1 MNHEY and CDR2 SMNVEV (reference sequence). Trimming pared 5 bases from V and 8 bases from J, leaving 15 bases between. CDR3 sequence: CASSGEHTGEAFF. DNA for the CDR3: TGTGCCAGCAGTGGCGAACACACCGGGGAAGCTTTCTTT.

Here the CDR3 DNA reads TGCGCCAGCAGCTTGGGTCTCCGGCGGGATCTGACCTACGAGCAGTACTTC. It translates to CASSLGLRRDLTYEQYF. V gene TRBV5-1 combines with J gene TRBJ2-7, with D perhaps TRBD2 (6 bases). The germline V and J ends were trimmed by 0 bases and 2 bases, with 18 bases remaining between them. The germline V gene has CDR1 SGHRS and CDR2 YFSETQ. The CDR3 sequence is 17 residues long.

The rearrangement joins TRBV30 to TRBJ1-2, with TRBD1 matching over 8 bases. Germline trimming cut 0 bases from V and 5 bases from J; bases unmatched to any gene: 8. The CDR3 spans 15 residues. The germline CDR1 and CDR2 sequences are GTSNPN and SVGIG (reference sequence). The CDR3 sequence is CAWSVQGTGGYGYTF. The CDR3 DNA reads TGTGCCTGGAGTGTTCAGGGGACAGGCGGATATGGCTACACCTTC. Complete variable domain (other parts from reference TRBV30 and TRBJ1-2): SQTIHQWPATLVQPVGSPLSLECTVEGTSNPNLYWYRQAAGRGLQLLFYSVGIGQISSEVPQNLSASRPQDRQFILSSKKLLLSDSGFYLCAWSVQGTGGYGYTFGSGTRLTVV.